These 21 T cell receptor beta chains were sequenced from one sample in a study of blood T cell repertoires in COVID-19. Here immunoSEQ multiplex PCR was the method, and the copy in TCRdb shows in-frame clones only, minus some. The sample records approximately 75,000 clones, 80% being singletons. What was sequenced was peripheral blood. Receptors were obtained from a man aged 50 or older with COVID-19, enrolled during active disease.

This CDR3 reads CSVLLTYEQYF. The CDR3 region has the DNA TGCAGCGTTCTCTTAACCTACGAGCAGTACTTC. The chain combines TRBV29-1 with TRBJ2-7; no reliable D call. This CDR3 is 11 amino acids long. Germline V gene sequence: CDR1 SQVTM, CDR2 ANQGSEA. V lost 5 bases and J lost 2, with 7 bases in between.

The rearrangement uses TRBV18 and TRBJ1-1; D remains unclear. Germline values: CDR1 KGHSH, CDR2 LQKENI. This CDR3 region has 13 residues. With 5 bases removed from V and 5 bases from J, the gap between germline ends came to 12 bases. CDR3 region: CASSFLEGTEAFF. The CDR3 bases are TGTGCCAGCTCATTCTTGGAGGGAACTGAAGCTTTCTTT.

The chain combines TRBV7-2 with TRBJ2-1; 7 bases agree with TRBD2. Germline lookup yields CDR1 SGHTA and CDR2 FQGNSA. J lost 5 bases, V lost 5 bases, and 9 bases had no gene match. CDR3 length: 15 amino acids. DNA of the CDR3: TGTGCCAGCAGCCCGATTAGACTAGCAGACAATGAGCAGTTCTTC. Its translation is CASSPIRLADNEQFF.

This chain connects TRBV11-2 to TRBJ1-5; D remains ambiguous. CDR3 length equals 13 residues. V was pared by 5 bases and J by 4 bases, with 9 bases between. From germline, CDR1 is SGHAT and CDR2 FQNNGV. The CDR3 protein is CASSGGLNQPQHF. The CDR3 DNA reads as TGTGCCAGCAGCGGCGGGCTGAATCAGCCCCAGCATTTT.

The chain is built from TRBV24-1 and TRBJ1-2; possible D gene TRBD1, 6 bases. The germline V gene encodes CDR1 KGHDR and CDR2 SFDVKD. The germline V and J ends were trimmed by 4 bases and 4 bases, with 12 bases remaining between them. The CDR3 consists of 14 residues. The CDR3 reads CATSDPQGRYGYTF. CDR3 DNA: TGTGCCACCAGTGACCCACAGGGCCGCTATGGCTACACCTTC.

The chain is built from TRBV7-9 and TRBJ2-3, with a tentative D call TRBD1 (6 bases). CDR3 size: 15 residues. The germline V and J ends were trimmed by 2 bases and 2 bases, with 11 bases remaining between them. Germline V gene lookup returns CDR1 SEHNR and CDR2 FQNEAQ (reference sequence). CDR3 protein: CASSLIQGNTDTQYF. In nucleotides, the CDR3 is TGTGCCAGCAGCTTAATCCAGGGGAACACAGATACGCAGTATTTT.

This chain connects TRBV18 to TRBJ2-1; tentative D call: TRBD1 (5 bases). Germline V gene lookup returns CDR1 KGHSH and CDR2 LQKENI. Deletions cut 1 base from V and 7 bases from J, with 8 bases between. The CDR3 is 13 residues long. Written as DNA, the CDR3 is TGTGCCAGCTCACCACATAAGGGGAATGAGCAGTTCTTC. As protein: CASSPHKGNEQFF.

This clone was seen only a few times. This chain links TRBV2 with TRBJ2-3; TRBD2 agrees at 13 bases. With 8 bases clipped from V and 3 bases from J, the junction kept 8 bases outside the gene matches. The CDR3 consists of 16 residues. Germline values: CDR1 SNHLY, CDR2 FYNNEI. CDR3 protein: CASGGTSGTVTDTQYF. The CDR3 DNA is TGTGCCAGCGGGGGGACTAGCGGGACCGTTACAGATACGCAGTATTTT.

The table lists this clone with a count of one. The V call is TRBV9, the J call TRBJ2-3; tentatively, D is TRBD1 (5 bases). The germline V and J ends were trimmed by 2 bases and 2 bases, with 6 bases remaining between them. The CDR3 totals 13 residues. The germline V gene has CDR1 SGDLS and CDR2 YYNGEE. CDR3 sequence reads: CASSVTVTDTQYF. The CDR3 DNA reads TGTGCCAGCAGCGTGACAGTCACAGATACGCAGTATTTT.

The rearrangement uses TRBV19 and TRBJ1-5; no clear D. Germline loops: CDR1 LNHDA, CDR2 SQIVND (reference sequence). The CDR3 is 14 amino acids. V lost 2 bases and J lost 0, with 5 bases in between. The chain's CDR3 is CASSITYSNQPQHF. CDR3 nucleotide sequence: TGTGCCAGTAGTATAACTTATAGCAATCAGCCCCAGCATTTT.

The table lists this clone with a few counts. This chain links TRBV28 with TRBJ2-7; D unresolved. V dropped 1 base and J dropped 5 bases, with 9 bases sitting between them. Germline CDR1 is MDHEN and CDR2 is SYDVKM. This CDR3 has 13 residues. The CDR3 here is CASSLSGFDEQYF. In DNA form, the CDR3 reads TGTGCCAGCAGTTTATCCGGTTTTGACGAGCAGTACTTC.

The rearrangement uses TRBV6-5 and TRBJ2-7; the D gene is possibly TRBD2 (6 bases). V shed 5 bases and J shed 1 base, with 12 bases lying between them. The CDR3 is 14 residues long. From germline, CDR1 is MNHEY and CDR2 SVGAGI. The CDR3 coding sequence is TGTGCCAGCAGTAAACCCGGGGGATCCTACGAGCAGTACTTC. Its protein product is CASSKPGGSYEQYF.

This clone occurred a few times. The genes are TRBV6-2 or TRBV6-3 and TRBJ2-7; D is unresolved. There are 13 residues in the CDR3. The germline V gene has CDR1 MNHEY and CDR2 SVGEGT. The V and J ends lost 0 bases and 4 bases respectively, with 7 bases between them. The CDR3: CASSYSSTYEQYF. CDR3 sequence (DNA): TGTGCCAGCAGTTACTCGAGCACTTACGAGCAGTACTTC.

The V and J genes are TRBV3-1 (or the pseudogene TRBV3-2) and TRBJ1-3; no clear D. The V end was cut by 1 base, the J end by 0 bases, with 19 bases between. Germline CDR1 reads LGHDT; CDR2 reads YNNKEL (reference sequence). The CDR3 is made up of 19 amino acids. CDR3 in amino acids: CASSQAVLGDTDSGNTIYF. In DNA form, the CDR3 reads TGTGCCAGCAGCCAAGCGGTCCTTGGTGACACAGACTCTGGAAACACCATATATTTT.

The CDR3 loop is CASSSKRQSSGNTIYF. The CDR3 nucleotides read TGTGCCAGTAGTTCCAAGAGACAGAGCTCTGGAAACACCATATATTTT. The chain uses TRBV19 and TRBJ1-3; possible D gene TRBD1, 5 bases. The CDR3 runs to 16 residues. V lost 5 bases, J lost 0 bases, and 14 bases lay in between. The V gene's germline CDR1 is LNHDA and CDR2 SQIVND (reference sequence).

The rearrangement joins TRBV5-6 to TRBJ2-1; 7 positions match TRBD1. Trimming removed 5 bases from V and 1 base from J; junction bases left unmatched: 3. This CDR3 region has 14 residues. Germline V gives CDR1 SGHDT, CDR2 YYEEEE. The CDR3 sequence: CASSNRGSYNEQFF. In DNA form, the CDR3 reads TGTGCCAGCAGTAACAGGGGTTCCTACAATGAGCAGTTCTTC.

The chain has TRBV30 and TRBJ2-1; D is unclear. In germline, CDR1 is GTSNPN, CDR2 SVGIG (reference sequence). With 1 base removed from V and 8 bases from J, the gap between germline ends came to 6 bases. The CDR3 spans 11 residues. This CDR3 reads CAWSGRYEQFF. CDR3 nucleotide sequence: TGTGCCTGGAGTGGTCGGTATGAGCAGTTCTTC.

The chain has TRBV6-5 and TRBJ1-1, with 7 bases fitting TRBD1. Germline loops: CDR1 MNHEY, CDR2 SVGAGI. After removal of 7 bases from V and 7 bases from J, the junction contained 3 bases not matched to a gene. The CDR3 has 11 residues. The CDR3 DNA is TGTGCCAGCAAGAGGGACAGTGAAGCTTTCTTT. Its translation is CASKRDSEAFF.

This chain links TRBV5-4 with TRBJ1-1, with D maybe TRBD1 (5 bases). Germline loops: CDR1 SGHNT, CDR2 YYREEE (reference sequence). V was trimmed by 0 bases and J by 5 bases, leaving 14 bases between them. The CDR3 consists of 15 residues. The CDR3 region is CASSLDWGGSTEAFF. The CDR3 bases are TGTGCCAGCAGCTTGGATTGGGGGGGGTCAACTGAAGCTTTCTTT.

This clone showed up just once. V and J are TRBV6-2 or TRBV6-3 and TRBJ2-7; D unclear. V lost 0 bases to trimming and J lost 3 bases, with 12 bases between them. CDR3 size: 15 residues. Germline CDR1 is MNHEY and CDR2 is SVGEGT. CDR3 DNA: TGTGCCAGCAGTTACTCTATCCTGGCAGACTACGAGCAGTACTTC. Translating it yields CASSYSILADYEQYF.

The chain employs TRBV29-1 and TRBJ2-5, with 7 bases aligning to TRBD1. CDR3 length equals 11 residues. In germline, CDR1 is SQVTM, CDR2 ANQGSEA. Trimming removed 7 bases from V and 8 bases from J; junction bases left unmatched: 7. The CDR3 protein is CSGETGKTQYF. The CDR3, as DNA: TGCAGCGGTGAGACAGGGAAAACCCAGTACTTC.